This T cell receptor (beta chain) was sequenced for a study of a mutant IDH1 vaccine in newly diagnosed glioma. The overall study: A roughly 60% male, 37.5% female split and a mean age of around 41 years characterized treated patients. The study, taken as a whole, reports: It seemed that pseudoprogression was not linked to changes in the top peripheral T cell clonotypes.

Libraries were prepared by immunoSEQ multiplex PCR; TCRdb keeps only in-frame clonotypes and omits some of them. Of about 74,000 clones in the sample, around nine tenths were seen once. Comments on this clone: Its specificity is unknown.

This CDR3 spans 15 amino acids. Germline V lookup: CDR1 LNHDA, CDR2 SQIVND (reference sequence). V shed 3 bases and J shed 0 bases, with 11 bases lying between them. Noted time point: week 35, safety follow-up. Alongside topical imiquimod, each dose of vaccine comprised 300 ug of mutant IDH1 20-mer peptide. The specimen was PBMCs, collected from a glioma patient whose treatment included an IDH1 peptide vaccine. This TCR was recovered from a man aged 25-45 years with glioma. This chain links TRBV19 with TRBJ1-2; no definite D call. The CDR3 reads CASSIFQVSNYGYTF. CDR3 DNA: TGTGCCAGTAGTATCTTCCAAGTATCTAACTATGGCTACACCTTC.